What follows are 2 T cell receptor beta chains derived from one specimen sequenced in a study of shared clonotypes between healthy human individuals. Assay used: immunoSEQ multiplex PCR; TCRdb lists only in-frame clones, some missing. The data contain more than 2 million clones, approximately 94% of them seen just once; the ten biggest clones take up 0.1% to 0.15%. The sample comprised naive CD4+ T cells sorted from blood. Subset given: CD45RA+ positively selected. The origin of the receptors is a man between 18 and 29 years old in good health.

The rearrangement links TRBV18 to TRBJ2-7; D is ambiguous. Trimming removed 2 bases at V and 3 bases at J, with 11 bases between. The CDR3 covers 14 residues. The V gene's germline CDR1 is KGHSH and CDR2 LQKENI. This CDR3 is CASSPNPGYYEQYF. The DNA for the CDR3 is TGTGCCAGCTCACCAAACCCCGGTTACTACGAGCAGTACTTC.

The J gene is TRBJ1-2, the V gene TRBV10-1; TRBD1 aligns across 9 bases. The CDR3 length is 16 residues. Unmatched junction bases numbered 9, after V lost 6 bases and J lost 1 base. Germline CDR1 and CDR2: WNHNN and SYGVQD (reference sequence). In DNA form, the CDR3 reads TGCGCCAGCAGCGGGGACAGGGAAGAAGATAACTATGGCTACACCTTC. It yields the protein CASSGDREEDNYGYTF.